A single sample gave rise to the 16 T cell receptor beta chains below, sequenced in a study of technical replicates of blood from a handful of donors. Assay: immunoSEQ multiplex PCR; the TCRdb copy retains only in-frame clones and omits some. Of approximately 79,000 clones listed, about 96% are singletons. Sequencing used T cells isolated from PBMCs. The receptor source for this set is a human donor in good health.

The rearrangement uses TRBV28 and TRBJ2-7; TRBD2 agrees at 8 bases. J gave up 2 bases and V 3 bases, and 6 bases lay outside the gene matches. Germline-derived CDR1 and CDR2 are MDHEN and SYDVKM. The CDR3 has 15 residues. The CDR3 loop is CASSFRLAPAYEQYF. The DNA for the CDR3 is TGTGCCAGCAGTTTTAGACTAGCGCCGGCCTACGAGCAGTACTTC.

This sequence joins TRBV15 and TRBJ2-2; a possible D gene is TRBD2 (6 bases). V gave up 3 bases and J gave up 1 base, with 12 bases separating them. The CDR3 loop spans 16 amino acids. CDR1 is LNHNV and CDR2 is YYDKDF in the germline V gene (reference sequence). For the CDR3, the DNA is TGTGCCACCAGCAGGGGTTTAGCGGAGAACACCGGGGAGCTGTTTTTT. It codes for CATSRGLAENTGELFF.

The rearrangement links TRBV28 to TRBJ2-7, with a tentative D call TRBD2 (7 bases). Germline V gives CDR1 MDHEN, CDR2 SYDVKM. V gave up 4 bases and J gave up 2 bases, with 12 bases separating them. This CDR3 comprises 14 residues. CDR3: CASSSGEGPYEQYF. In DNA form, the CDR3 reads TGTGCCAGCAGTTCAGGGGAGGGGCCCTACGAGCAGTACTTC.

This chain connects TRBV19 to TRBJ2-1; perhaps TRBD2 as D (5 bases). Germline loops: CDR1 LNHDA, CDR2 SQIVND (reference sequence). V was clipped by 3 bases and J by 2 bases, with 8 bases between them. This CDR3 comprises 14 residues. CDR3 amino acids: CASSMSGAYNEQFF. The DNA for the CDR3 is TGTGCCAGTAGTATGAGCGGAGCCTACAATGAGCAGTTCTTC.

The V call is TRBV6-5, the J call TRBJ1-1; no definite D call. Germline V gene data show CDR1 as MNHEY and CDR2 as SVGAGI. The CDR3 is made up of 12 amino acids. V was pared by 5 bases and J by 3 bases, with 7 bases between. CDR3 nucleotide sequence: TGTGCCAGCAGTACAGCCTACACTGAAGCTTTCTTT. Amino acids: CASSTAYTEAFF.

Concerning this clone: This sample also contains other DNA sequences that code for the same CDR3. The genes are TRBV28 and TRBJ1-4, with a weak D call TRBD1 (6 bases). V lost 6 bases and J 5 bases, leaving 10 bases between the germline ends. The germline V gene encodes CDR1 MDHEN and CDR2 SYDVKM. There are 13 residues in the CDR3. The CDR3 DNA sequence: TGTGCCAGCAGCGGGGGGCTGAATGAAAAACTGTTTTTT. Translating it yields CASSGGLNEKLFF.

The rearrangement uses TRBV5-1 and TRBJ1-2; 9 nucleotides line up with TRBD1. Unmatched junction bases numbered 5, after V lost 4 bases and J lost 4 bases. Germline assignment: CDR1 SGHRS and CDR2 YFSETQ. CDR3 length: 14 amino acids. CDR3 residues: CASSAGTGLYGYTF. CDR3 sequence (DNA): TGCGCCAGCAGCGCCGGGACAGGGCTCTATGGCTACACCTTC.

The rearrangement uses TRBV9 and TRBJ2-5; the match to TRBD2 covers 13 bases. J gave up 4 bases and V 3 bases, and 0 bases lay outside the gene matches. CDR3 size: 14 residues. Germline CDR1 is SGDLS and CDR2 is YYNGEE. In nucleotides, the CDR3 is TGTGCCAGCAGCGGGACTAGCGGGGGAGAGACCCAGTACTTC. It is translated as CASSGTSGGETQYF.

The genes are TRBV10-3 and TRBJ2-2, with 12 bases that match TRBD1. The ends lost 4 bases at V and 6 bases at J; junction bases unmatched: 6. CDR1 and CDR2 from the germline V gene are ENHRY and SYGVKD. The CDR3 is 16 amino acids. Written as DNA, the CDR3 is TGTGCCATCAGTGGGGGGACAGGGGGCATCGCCGGGGAGCTGTTTTTT. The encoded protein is CAISGGTGGIAGELFF.

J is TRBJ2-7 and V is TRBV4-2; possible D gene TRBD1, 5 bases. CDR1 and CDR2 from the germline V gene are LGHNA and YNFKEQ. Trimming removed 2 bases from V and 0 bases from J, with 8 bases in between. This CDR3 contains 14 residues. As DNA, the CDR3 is TGTGCCAGCAGCCAACAGACAGTCTCCTACGAGCAGTACTTC. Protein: CASSQQTVSYEQYF.

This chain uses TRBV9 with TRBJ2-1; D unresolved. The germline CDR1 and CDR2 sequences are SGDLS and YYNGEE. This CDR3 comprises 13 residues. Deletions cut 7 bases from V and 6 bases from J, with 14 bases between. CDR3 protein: CASSPAPGNEQFF. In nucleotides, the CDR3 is TGTGCCAGCTCCCCTGCCCCCGGCAATGAGCAGTTCTTC.

CDR3 in amino acids: CASSSRGLPGETQYF. CDR3 bases: TGTGCCAGCAGCTCAAGAGGTCTACCAGGGGAGACCCAGTACTTC. The chain employs TRBV9 and TRBJ2-5, with D perhaps TRBD1 (5 bases). The V end lost 4 bases, the J end lost 5 bases, and 18 bases lay between the germline ends. Germline CDR1 and CDR2: SGDLS and YYNGEE. The CDR3 totals 15 residues.

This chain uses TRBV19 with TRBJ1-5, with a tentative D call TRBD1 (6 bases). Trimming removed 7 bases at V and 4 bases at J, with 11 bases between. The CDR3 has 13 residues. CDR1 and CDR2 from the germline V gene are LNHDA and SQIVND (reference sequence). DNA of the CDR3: TGTGCCAGTAAGTTAGGGGGTAATCAGCCCCAGCATTTT. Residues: CASKLGGNQPQHF.

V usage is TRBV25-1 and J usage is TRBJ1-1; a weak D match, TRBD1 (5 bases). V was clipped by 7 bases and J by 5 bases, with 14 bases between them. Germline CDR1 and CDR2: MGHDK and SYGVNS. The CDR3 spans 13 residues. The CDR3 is CASNRAQGTEAFF. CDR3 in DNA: TGTGCCAGCAACCGGGCCCAGGGAACTGAAGCTTTCTTT.

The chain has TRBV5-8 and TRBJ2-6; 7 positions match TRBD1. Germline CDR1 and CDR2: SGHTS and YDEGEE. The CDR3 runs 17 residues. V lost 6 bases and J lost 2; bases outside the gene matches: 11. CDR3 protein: CASKDRTLVPGANVLTF. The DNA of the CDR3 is TGTGCCAGCAAGGACAGGACATTGGTACCTGGGGCCAACGTCCTGACTTTC.

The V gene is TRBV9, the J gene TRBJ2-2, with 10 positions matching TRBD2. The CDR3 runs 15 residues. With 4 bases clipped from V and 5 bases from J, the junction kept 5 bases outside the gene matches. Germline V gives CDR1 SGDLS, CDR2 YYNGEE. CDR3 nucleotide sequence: TGTGCCAGCAGCTTTAGTAGCGGGAGGACCGGGGAGCTGTTTTTT. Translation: CASSFSSGRTGELFF.